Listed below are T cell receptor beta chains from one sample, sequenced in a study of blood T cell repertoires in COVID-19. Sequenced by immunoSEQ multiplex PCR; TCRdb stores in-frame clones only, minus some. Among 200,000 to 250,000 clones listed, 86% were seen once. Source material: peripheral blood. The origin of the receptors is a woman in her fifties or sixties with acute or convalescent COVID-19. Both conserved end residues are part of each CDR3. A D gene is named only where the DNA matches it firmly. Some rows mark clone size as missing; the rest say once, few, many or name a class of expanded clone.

CDR3nt: TGCGCCAGCAGTGAGACCTATGGGCCTATATACGAGCAGTACTTC
CDR3aa: CASSETYGPIYEQYF
j_gene: TRBJ2-7
abundance: many
d_gene: -
v_gene: TRBV10-1

CDR3nt: TGTGCCAGTAGTCCGAAAAGAGTGGTGTCTGGAGCTGGAGGGTCTGAAGCTTTCTTT
CDR3aa: CASSPKRVVSGAGGSEAFF
j_gene: TRBJ1-1
abundance: -
d_gene: -
v_gene: TRBV19

CDR3nt: TGTGCCAGCAGTTTTAGGGGGAATGAGCAGTTCTTC
CDR3aa: CASSFRGNEQFF
j_gene: TRBJ2-1
abundance: -
d_gene: -
v_gene: TRBV12-3/TRBV12-4

CDR3nt: TGTGCCAGCTCCCCGAAGGGACAGGGGATGGTTAACTATGGCTACACCTTC
CDR3aa: CASSPKGQGMVNYGYTF
j_gene: TRBJ1-2
abundance: -
d_gene: TRBD1
v_gene: TRBV18

CDR3nt: TGTGCCAGCAATTTAGGGAGGGGCCCTACCTACGAGCAGTACTTC
CDR3aa: CASNLGRGPTYEQYF
j_gene: TRBJ2-7
abundance: -
d_gene: TRBD2
v_gene: TRBV27

CDR3nt: TGTGCCTGGAGTTATGCGGGTTCCTACAATGAGCAGTTCTTC
CDR3aa: CAWSYAGSYNEQFF
j_gene: TRBJ2-1
abundance: -
d_gene: -
v_gene: TRBV30

CDR3nt: TGCGCCAGCACCGGAGGGAGAGGGGACATTCAGTACTTC
CDR3aa: CASTGGRGDIQYF
j_gene: TRBJ2-4
abundance: -
d_gene: -
v_gene: TRBV5-1

CDR3nt: TGTGCCAGCACATTGAGGGAGAGCTACAATGAGCAGTTCTTC
CDR3aa: CASTLRESYNEQFF
j_gene: TRBJ2-1
abundance: -
d_gene: -
v_gene: TRBV7-8

CDR3nt: TGCGCCAGCAGCCTGGATCCCTGGGGAGCGGGGGGTCACACCGGGGAGCTGTTTTTT
CDR3aa: CASSLDPWGAGGHTGELFF
j_gene: TRBJ2-2
abundance: -
d_gene: TRBD2
v_gene: TRBV5-1

CDR3nt: TGTGCCTATCTAGCGGGTTGGTCCTACGAGCAGTACTTC
CDR3aa: CAYLAGWSYEQYF
j_gene: TRBJ2-7
abundance: -
d_gene: TRBD2
v_gene: TRBV30

CDR3nt: TGTGCCAGTAGGGACCGGGACAGCTTTAACACTGAAGCTTTCTTT
CDR3aa: CASRDRDSFNTEAFF
j_gene: TRBJ1-1
abundance: -
d_gene: TRBD1
v_gene: TRBV19

CDR3nt: TGTGCCAGTAGTACCGCAGGGAGGGGTCAGCCCCAGCATTTT
CDR3aa: CASSTAGRGQPQHF
j_gene: TRBJ1-5
abundance: few
d_gene: -
v_gene: TRBV19

CDR3nt: TGTGCCAGCAGCTCCCGGACAGGGAGGGGGAACACTGAAGCTTTCTTT
CDR3aa: CASSSRTGRGNTEAFF
j_gene: TRBJ1-1
abundance: -
d_gene: TRBD1
v_gene: TRBV7-2

CDR3nt: TGTGCCTGGAGCCGGGAGGGGGAGCTGTTTTTT
CDR3aa: CAWSREGELFF
j_gene: TRBJ2-2
abundance: -
d_gene: -
v_gene: TRBV30

CDR3nt: TGTGCCAGTAGTATATCGCCCACCGCGTACAATGAGCAGTTCTTC
CDR3aa: CASSISPTAYNEQFF
j_gene: TRBJ2-1
abundance: -
d_gene: -
v_gene: TRBV19

CDR3nt: TGTGCCAGCAGCTTGGGTACTAACTATGGCTACACCTTC
CDR3aa: CASSLGTNYGYTF
j_gene: TRBJ1-2
abundance: -
d_gene: -
v_gene: TRBV5-4

CDR3nt: TGTGCCAGCAGTGAGGGGAGTTACGAGCAGTACTTC
CDR3aa: CASSEGSYEQYF
j_gene: TRBJ2-7
abundance: -
d_gene: -
v_gene: TRBV2

CDR3nt: TGTGCCACTACTAGCGGGAGTAGCTACAATGAGCAGTTCTTC
CDR3aa: CATTSGSSYNEQFF
j_gene: TRBJ2-1
abundance: -
d_gene: TRBD2
v_gene: TRBV10-3

CDR3nt: TGTGCCAGCAGCTTGGGAGGGAGTTGGACCGGGGAGCTGTTTTTT
CDR3aa: CASSLGGSWTGELFF
j_gene: TRBJ2-2
abundance: -
d_gene: TRBD2
v_gene: TRBV7-9

CDR3nt: TGTGCCTGGAGTGTAAGGGGGGGATCTCTTGAAAAACTGTTTTTT
CDR3aa: CAWSVRGGSLEKLFF
j_gene: TRBJ1-4
abundance: -
d_gene: -
v_gene: TRBV30

CDR3nt: TGCGCCAGCAGCCCGGGACAGGCGATTAATGAAAAACTGTTTTTT
CDR3aa: CASSPGQAINEKLFF
j_gene: TRBJ1-4
abundance: few
d_gene: TRBD1
v_gene: TRBV5-1

CDR3nt: TGTGCCAGCAGCGCCGGGGGGGCGACAGATACGCAGTATTTT
CDR3aa: CASSAGGATDTQYF
j_gene: TRBJ2-3
abundance: -
d_gene: TRBD2
v_gene: TRBV2

CDR3nt: TGTGCCAGCAGCTTGGCTTGGGGGCGCGACACCGGGGAGCTGTTTTTT
CDR3aa: CASSLAWGRDTGELFF
j_gene: TRBJ2-2
abundance: -
d_gene: -
v_gene: TRBV5-4

CDR3nt: TGTGCCAGCAGCTCCTCCGGGACAGGGGGCGAGCAGTACTTC
CDR3aa: CASSSSGTGGEQYF
j_gene: TRBJ2-7
abundance: -
d_gene: TRBD1
v_gene: TRBV13

CDR3nt: TGTGCCAGCAGTTACACCTTCGGGACAGCCCGTTATGGCTACACCTTC
CDR3aa: CASSYTFGTARYGYTF
j_gene: TRBJ1-2
abundance: -
d_gene: TRBD1
v_gene: TRBV6-5

CDR3nt: TGTGCCAGCAGCTTTGGACAGCTTGGAAACACCATATATTTT
CDR3aa: CASSFGQLGNTIYF
j_gene: TRBJ1-3
abundance: -
d_gene: -
v_gene: TRBV11-2

CDR3nt: TGTGCCAGCGCGGCGGCTGGGGCCAACGTCCTGACTTTC
CDR3aa: CASAAAGANVLTF
j_gene: TRBJ2-6
abundance: -
d_gene: -
v_gene: TRBV5-4

CDR3nt: TGTGCCAGTAGTATAGTCGGCGCGGTTGGGGATACGCAGTATTTT
CDR3aa: CASSIVGAVGDTQYF
j_gene: TRBJ2-3
abundance: -
d_gene: -
v_gene: TRBV19